The entry that follows covers one TCR beta chain sequence. This specimen comes from a study of blood T cell repertoires in COVID-19. Study details: COVID-19 samples from acute and convalescent phases originated in the United States, Italy and Spain. In each case, the material was cDNA or gDNA derived from T cells, B-cell-depleted T cells, or PBMCs.

CDR1 and CDR2 (germline): MNHEY, SVGAGI. J lost 2 bases, V lost 7 bases, and 8 bases had no gene match. This CDR3 region has 14 residues. Some clones are missing from TCRdb's copy, which holds only in-frame ones; the method was immunoSEQ multiplex PCR. This sample has 70,000 or so clones, with 75% to 85% found just once. This clonotype originated in a human donor in a cohort sampled during active COVID-19. The chain has TRBV6-5 and TRBJ2-7, with 7 nucleotides matching TRBD1. Sequenced input: peripheral blood. Written as DNA, the CDR3 is TGTGCCAGCACAGAGGCAGGGGGACCCTACGAGCAGTACTTC. Encoded protein: CASTEAGGPYEQYF.